These T cell receptor beta chains were read from a single sample in a study of post-analysis software for immune sequencing data. TCRdb re-called the PCR reads through MiXCR, storing one row per CDR3 protein. The sample lists fewer than 600,000 distinct CDR3 sequences; over 35% were seen once. Material for sequencing was blood. Source of these receptors: a girl under 18 with multiple sclerosis. CDR3s include the opening cysteine and the closing phenylalanine or tryptophan. D genes are given only for firm matches. Size tells how often a clone was seen (once, few, many) or the class of an expanded clone, and some rows leave it out.

TRBJ2-5,TRBD2,-,TRBV15,TGTGCCACCAGCTTCGGACTAGCGTGGGGAGAGACCCAGTACTTC,CATSFGLAWGETQYF
TRBJ2-1,TRBD2,-,TRBV5-6,TGTGCCAGCAGCCCCGGGGGGGGACCCCGTTTAAATGAGCAGTTCTTC,CASSPGGGPRLNEQFF
TRBJ2-1,-,-,TRBV29-1,TGCAGCTCTCGTGGGGACACAGAGACCCAGTTCTTC,CSSRGDTETQFF
TRBJ2-4,-,few,TRBV20-1,TGCAGTGCTAGAGTCAACCTAGCCAAAAACATTCAGTACTTC,CSARVNLAKNIQYF
TRBJ2-3,-,-,TRBV5-1,TGCGCCACCGCGACAGCTTCTAGCACAGATACGCAGTATTTT,CATATASSTDTQYF
TRBJ2-1,-,few,TRBV11-2,TGTGCCAGCAGCGCTCTAGGCAATGAGCAGTTCTTC,CASSALGNEQFF
TRBJ2-1,-,-,TRBV7-9,TGTGCCAGCAGCTTCGCGGGTGCAAGGGAGCAGTTCTTC,CASSFAGAREQFF
TRBJ1-6,TRBD1,few,TRBV5-5,TGTGCCAGCAGCTTGAGGTTTGGACAGGGAGGCTCACCCCTCCACTTT,CASSLRFGQGGSPLHF
TRBJ2-1,TRBD1,-,TRBV6-2/TRBV6-3,TGTGCCAGCAGACCCACACCTTCGACAGGGGGCTACAATGAGCAGTTCTTC,CASRPTPSTGGYNEQFF
TRBJ2-3,TRBD2,-,TRBV4-2,TGTGCCAGCAGCCAAACGCGACTAGCGGGAGTGGGAGGGCCAGATACGCAGTATTTT,CASSQTRLAGVGGPDTQYF
TRBJ2-7,-,-,TRBV20-1,TGCGCGTTGGGTCTTTCCTACGAGCAGTACTTC,CALGLSYEQYF
TRBJ2-7,-,-,TRBV28,TGTGCCAGCAGTTTCTCTGGTAGCTCCTGCGAGCAGTACTTC,CASSFSGSSCEQYF
TRBJ1-5,-,-,TRBV7-9,TGTGCCAGCAGCTTACAGAATTCAGGCAATCAGCCCCAGCATTTT,CASSLQNSGNQPQHF
TRBJ1-1,TRBD1,-,TRBV4-1,TGCGCCAGCAGCCTTCAGGACAGGAAGAACACTGAAGCTTTCTTT,CASSLQDRKNTEAFF
TRBJ1-2,-,-,TRBV28,TGTGCCAGCCAGGCGTCAGAGGACTATGGCTACACCTTC,CASQASEDYGYTF
TRBJ2-1,-,few,TRBV7-8,TGTGCCAGCAGCCCCGGACGAGATGAGCAGTTCTTC,CASSPGRDEQFF
TRBJ2-3,-,-,TRBV5-1,TGCGCCAGCAGCTTGAATCCCGTCCAAGGAGATACGCAGTATTTT,CASSLNPVQGDTQYF
TRBJ2-5,-,-,TRBV20-1,TGCAGTGCTAGAGATCTCGCAGGGCGGTTACAGACCCAGTACTTC,CSARDLAGRLQTQYF
TRBJ2-7,-,-,TRBV12-3/TRBV12-4,TGTGTCAGCAGCTCTTACAGGGACGGAGAGCAGTACTTC,CVSSSYRDGEQYF
TRBJ2-3,TRBD1,-,TRBV5-1,TGCGCCAGCAGCTTGGGGGCGGACAGGGTCCCAGATACGCAGTATTTT,CASSLGADRVPDTQYF
TRBJ2-7,-,-,TRBV30,TGTGCTTTGGACAGCCGCTACGAGCAGTACTTC,CALDSRYEQYF
TRBJ2-7,-,few,TRBV9,TGTGCCAGCTCGACGGATTCTGCCTACGAGCAGTACTTC,CASSTDSAYEQYF
TRBJ1-1,-,-,TRBV4-1,TGCGCCAGCAGCCAAGAGGATAGGGGGACTGAAGCTTTCTTT,CASSQEDRGTEAFF
TRBJ2-7,-,-,TRBV9,TGTGCCAGCAGCGTAGGAAGCGCCGAGCAGTACTTC,CASSVGSAEQYF
TRBJ2-6,-,few,TRBV6-4,TGTGCCAGCAGTGACCGGGCAGGGGCCAACGTCCTGACTTTC,CASSDRAGANVLTF
TRBJ2-7,-,-,TRBV20-1,TGCAGTGCTGGGCAGCAGGCCGTTACTACCTACGAGCAGTACTTC,CSAGQQAVTTYEQYF
TRBJ2-7,TRBD1,once,TRBV5-1,TGCGCCAGCAGCTTGGTGGGTTCTACGGACAGGACGATTTCCTACGAGCAGTACTTC,CASSLVGSTDRTISYEQYF
TRBJ2-3,-,-,TRBV7-2,TGTGCCAGCAGCTTCCCCTCAGATACGCAGTATTTT,CASSFPSDTQYF
TRBJ1-2,-,once,TRBV20-1,TGCAGTGCTACAAACACCCTTTCCTATGGCTACACCTTC,CSATNTLSYGYTF
TRBJ1-2,-,-,TRBV20-1,TGCAGTGCTAGAGAGGCAGGGCAGGTTGTCGATGGCTACACCTTC,CSAREAGQVVDGYTF
TRBJ2-7,-,few,TRBV20-1,TGCAGTGCTCCGGACAAGACCTACGAGCAGTACTTC,CSAPDKTYEQYF
TRBJ2-5,TRBD1,few,TRBV29-1,TGCAGCGCGGACAGGGACAGGGTAGGGGAGACCCAGTACTTC,CSADRDRVGETQYF
TRBJ1-5,TRBD1,few,TRBV20-1,TGCAGTGCTAGACCAGGGGGGTATAGCAATCAGCCCCAGCATTTT,CSARPGGYSNQPQHF